The sequence of this T cell receptor beta chain was determined in a study of T cell responses to AZD1222 COVID-19 vaccine. Background on the study: Pooled together were second doses at about 4 or about 12 weeks.

Deletions cut 5 bases from V and 4 bases from J, with 11 bases between. This CDR3 contains 13 residues. Germline loops: CDR1 SGHAT, CDR2 FQNNGV. Here immunoSEQ multiplex PCR was the method, and the copy in TCRdb shows in-frame clones only, minus some. The sample includes 130,000 to 150,000 clones, more than 75% of them seen just once. Turning to this clone: The antigen is unknown.

Study-wide results and limits: Dominant CD4 TCR responses targeted spike regions 160-218 and 743-854.

V usage is TRBV11-2 and J usage is TRBJ1-1; D remains ambiguous. The sequenced sample was peripheral blood, obtained on day 0 of AZD1222 vaccination. This TCR was sampled from an adult in good health. The CDR3 bases are TGTGCCAGCAGCCAATCTTTGGGCACTGAAGCTTTCTTT. Its translation: CASSQSLGTEAFF.